This record covers a single T cell receptor beta chain. Its matching antigen is unknown. The CDR3 runs to 13 residues. Between the trimmed V and J ends, which lost 3 bases and 3 bases, there was a span of 8 bases. CDR1 is KGHSH and CDR2 is LQKENI in the germline V gene. The sample originates from a study of T cell responses to AZD1222 COVID-19 vaccine. About the study: Some second doses came at about 4 weeks and others at about 12 weeks; these were pooled. Study observations and caveats: Vaccine-related CD4 TCRs covered spike, predominating at 160-218 and 743-854. It was only after the peak T cell response that any repertoires were sampled. Variant regions that are unmutated are reportedly the target of nearly half of spike-specific TCRs.

Libraries were prepared by immunoSEQ multiplex PCR; TCRdb keeps only in-frame clonotypes and omits some of them. Among around 140,000 clones listed, about 93% were seen once. The sequence came from an adult in good health. The sample in question was peripheral blood, obtained on day 0 of AZD1222 vaccination. The V call is TRBV18, the J call TRBJ1-2; the D gene is possibly TRBD1 (6 bases). DNA for the CDR3: TGTGCCAGCTCACCTCGGACAGACTATGGCTACACCTTC. Translation gives CASSPRTDYGYTF.